These 16 T cell receptor beta chains share one sample of origin, sequenced in a study of cytomegalovirus exposure and HLA in healthy donors. Primers for the PCR totalled 60 Vbeta and 13 Jbeta. The data were produced by immunoSEQ multiplex PCR, yet TCRdb's version contains in-frame clones alone and is incomplete. This sample has roughly 90,000 clones, with 80% found just once. Sample: PBMCs. Every receptor here comes from a man younger than 35 in good health and CMV-seronegative.

The chain links TRBV2 to TRBJ2-2; D remains ambiguous. The germline CDR1 and CDR2 sequences are SNHLY and FYNNEI. This CDR3 contains 14 residues. Trimming took off 4 bases at V and 4 bases at J, with 10 bases between the two ends. For the CDR3, the DNA is TGTGCCAGCAGTGCTGTCTCCTTCACCGGGGAGCTGTTTTTT. It yields the protein CASSAVSFTGELFF.

The rearrangement uses TRBV13 and TRBJ2-1; D not resolved. Germline V CDR1 and CDR2: PRHDT, FYEKMQ (reference sequence). CDR3 size: 13 residues. Trimming shortened V by 0 bases and J by 4 bases, and 4 bases separated the two germline ends. The CDR3, as DNA: TGTGCCAGCAGCTTAGGTGCGTACAATGAGCAGTTCTTC. It translates to CASSLGAYNEQFF. The full variable domain, in which reference TRBV13 and TRBJ2-1 provide the parts outside the CDR3, is AAGVIQSPRHLIKEKRETATLKCYPIPRHDTVYWYQQGPGQDPQFLISFYEKMQSDKGSIPDRFSAQQFSDYHSELNMSSLELGDSALYFCASSLGAYNEQFFGPGTRLTVL.

The chain employs TRBV9 and TRBJ2-5, with D possibly being TRBD1 (5 bases). The DNA end is more similar to TRBJ2-7, so the J call may be wrong. Germline CDR1 and CDR2: SGDLS and YYNGEE. The CDR3 has 14 residues. The CDR3 DNA reads as TGTGCCAGCAGCGTAGACTGGGGCGCGTACGAGCAGTACTTC. Residues: CASSVDWGAYEQYF.

To note about this clone: One end of the junction does not line up with germline, which may come from a read error. The chain uses TRBV7-7 and TRBJ1-3; TRBD1 is a possible D gene (6 bases). From germline, CDR1 is SSHAT and CDR2 FNYEAQ (reference sequence). The CDR3 is 14 residues long. CDR3 sequence: CASSPGVTGNTIYF. For the CDR3, the DNA is TGTGCTAGCAGCCCAGGGGTGACTGGAAACACCATATATTTT.

This chain uses TRBV2 with TRBJ2-5, with TRBD2 matching 8 bases. Germline-derived CDR1 and CDR2 are SNHLY and FYNNEI. This CDR3 is 14 amino acids long. J lost 5 bases, V lost 4 bases, and 6 bases had no gene match. CDR3 DNA sequence: TGTGCCAGCAGTGCGGGGGGGCGGGGGGAGACCCAGTACTTC. Amino acids: CASSAGGRGETQYF.

The rearrangement links TRBV10-3 to TRBJ2-5; 8 nucleotides match TRBD2. Germline V gives CDR1 ENHRY, CDR2 SYGVKD. The V gene end was trimmed by 8 bases and the J gene end by 3 bases; junction bases not matched to a gene: 5. The CDR3 runs 13 residues. The CDR3 region is CAIRSGGKETQYF. The CDR3 DNA sequence: TGTGCCATCCGCAGCGGGGGTAAAGAGACCCAGTACTTC.

In its sample, this clone was seen a few times. This sequence joins TRBV7-9 and TRBJ2-1, with 12 bases fitting TRBD1. CDR1 is SEHNR and CDR2 is FQNEAQ in the germline V gene (reference sequence). J gave up 13 bases and V 5 bases, and 9 bases lay outside the gene matches. The CDR3 has 14 amino acids. The DNA of the CDR3 is TGTGCCAGCAGCCGCACCGGGACAGGGGGCGTCCAGTTCTTC. As protein: CASSRTGTGGVQFF.

This CDR3 is CASGSPTGAQGYGYTF. The CDR3 coding sequence is TGTGCTAGTGGTTCGCCGACAGGGGCCCAGGGCTATGGCTACACCTTC. This rearrangement joins TRBV12-5 to TRBJ1-2; 8 nucleotides line up with TRBD1. V lost 4 bases and J lost 4; bases outside the gene matches: 11. The CDR3 contains 16 residues. CDR1 LGHNT and CDR2 FRNRAP come from the germline V gene.

This sequence joins TRBV19 and TRBJ2-7; 7 positions match TRBD1. V shed 3 bases, J shed 3 bases, and the junction held 2 bases outside the gene matches. This CDR3 is 13 amino acids long. Germline loops: CDR1 LNHDA, CDR2 SQIVND (reference sequence). The CDR3 reads CASSMRQGYEQYF. In nucleotides, the CDR3 is TGTGCCAGTAGTATGAGACAGGGCTACGAGCAGTACTTC.

The chain links TRBV18 to TRBJ1-5; 10 bases agree with TRBD1. CDR1 is KGHSH and CDR2 is LQKENI in the germline V gene. Trimming took 0 bases from V and 7 from J; bases not matched to a gene: 12. The CDR3 consists of 18 residues. The CDR3 nucleotides read TGTGCCAGCTCACCACCGGGGACAGGGGTCCTGTTAGCCCAGCCCCAGCATTTT. Translating it yields CASSPPGTGVLLAQPQHF. The full variable domain, completed using reference TRBV18 and TRBJ1-5, is NAGVMQNPRHLVRRRGQEARLRCSPMKGHSHVYWYRQLPEEGLKFMVYLQKENIIDESGMPKERFSAEFPKEGPSILRIQQVVRGDSAAYFCASSPPGTGVLLAQPQHFGDGTRLSIL.

The chain couples TRBV2 to TRBJ2-4, with 8 bases aligning to TRBD1. Trimming took 6 bases from V and 2 from J; bases not matched to a gene: 9. The CDR3 consists of 16 residues. Germline V CDR1 and CDR2: SNHLY, FYNNEI. The chain's CDR3 is CASRARTGSTKNIQYF. DNA of the CDR3: TGTGCCAGCAGGGCTAGGACAGGGAGTACCAAAAACATTCAGTACTTC. The whole variable domain, remainder taken from reference TRBV2 and TRBJ2-4, is EPEVTQTPSHQVTQMGQEVILRCVPISNHLYFYWYRQILGQKVEFLVSFYNNEISEKSEIFDDQFSVERPDGSNFTLKIRSTKLEDSAMYFCASRARTGSTKNIQYFGAGTRLSVL.

The chain recombines TRBV6-1 with TRBJ2-4, with 9 bases fitting TRBD1. The CDR3 contains 16 residues. The germline gives CDR1 MNHNS, CDR2 SASEGT. The V gene end was trimmed by 0 bases and the J gene end by 13 bases; junction bases not matched to a gene: 13. Here the CDR3 reads CASSEAARSGTGRQYF. In nucleotides, the CDR3 is TGTGCCAGCAGTGAAGCAGCTCGCTCCGGGACAGGGAGGCAGTACTTC.

Remarks on this clone: The sample carries other DNA sequences with the same CDR3. This chain joins TRBV5-1 and TRBJ1-5; TRBD1 is a possible D gene (5 bases). The CDR3 totals 14 residues. Germline values: CDR1 SGHRS, CDR2 YFSETQ. Trimming took 0 bases from V and 5 from J, leaving 9 bases between them. The CDR3 region has the DNA TGCGCCAGCAGCTTGGGGCAGGGTGATCAGCCCCAGCATTTT. This gives the protein CASSLGQGDQPQHF.

The CDR3 coding sequence is TGTGCCAGCACACGCGACAGGAGTAGTTCACCCCTCCACTTT. It codes for CASTRDRSSSPLHF. The chain carries TRBV6-5 and TRBJ1-6; a weak D match, TRBD1 (6 bases). Germline V gene sequence: CDR1 MNHEY, CDR2 SVGAGI. V was pared by 7 bases and J by 9 bases, with 16 bases between. The CDR3 has 14 residues.

The V gene is TRBV7-2, the J gene TRBJ2-1; the match to TRBD2 covers 10 bases. The germline V gene encodes CDR1 SGHTA and CDR2 FQGNSA. Trimming removed 5 bases from V and 6 bases from J; junction bases left unmatched: 13. The CDR3 runs to 17 residues. CDR3 nucleotide sequence: TGTGCCAGCAGCCCCTTGCGTGAGCGGGGGGGAGGCAATGAGCAGTTCTTC. It encodes CASSPLRERGGGNEQFF.

There are a few counts of this clone. The chain couples TRBV7-9 to TRBJ1-1; TRBD1 is a possible D gene (5 bases). The germline CDR1 and CDR2 sequences are SEHNR and FQNEAQ (reference sequence). Deletions cut 11 bases from V and 7 bases from J, with 20 bases between. The CDR3 sequence is 13 residues long. CDR3 coding DNA: TGTGCCGTCAAGGAGGGGACTATCCATGAAGCTTTCTTT. It specifies CAVKEGTIHEAFF.